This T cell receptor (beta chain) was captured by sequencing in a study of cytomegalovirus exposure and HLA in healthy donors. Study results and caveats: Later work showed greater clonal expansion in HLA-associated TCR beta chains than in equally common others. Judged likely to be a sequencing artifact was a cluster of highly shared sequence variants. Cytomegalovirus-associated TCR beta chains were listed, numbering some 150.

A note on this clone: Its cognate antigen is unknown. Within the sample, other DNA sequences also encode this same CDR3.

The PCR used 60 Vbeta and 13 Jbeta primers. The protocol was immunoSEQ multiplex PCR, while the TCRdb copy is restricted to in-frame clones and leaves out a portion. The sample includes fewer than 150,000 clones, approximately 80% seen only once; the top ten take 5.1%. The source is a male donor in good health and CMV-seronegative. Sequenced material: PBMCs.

CDR3 in DNA: TGTGCCAGTAGAACCCAGGGGGCCCCCGGTCAGCCCCAGCATTTT. This translates into CASRTQGAPGQPQHF. The J gene is TRBJ1-5, the V gene TRBV19, with 8 bases fitting TRBD1. CDR1 and CDR2 (germline): LNHDA, SQIVND (reference sequence). V shed 6 bases and J 6 bases; nucleotides not matched to a gene: 10. CDR3 length: 15 amino acids. Complete variable domain (other parts from reference TRBV19 and TRBJ1-5): DGGITQSPKYLFRKEGQNVTLSCEQNLNHDAMYWYRQDPGQGLRLIYYSQIVNDFQKGDIAEGYSVSREKKESFPLTVTSAQKNPTAFYLCASRTQGAPGQPQHFGDGTRLSIL.